This T cell receptor beta chain was profiled in a study of cytomegalovirus exposure and HLA in healthy donors. The germline V and J ends were trimmed by 1 base and 3 bases, with 10 bases remaining between them. CDR3 length: 15 amino acids. Germline V gene data show CDR1 as SGHTA and CDR2 as FQGNSA. It was with 60 Vbeta and 13 Jbeta primers that the PCR ran. Method: immunoSEQ multiplex PCR; TCRdb's copy keeps in-frame clones and lacks some. The sample yields 190,000 or so clones, roughly four fifths seen once. This clone showed up just once. The specimen sequenced was PBMCs. This receptor was taken from a man aged 45-65 years in good health and CMV-seronegative. The chain uses TRBV7-2 and TRBJ1-5; a weak D match, TRBD1 (5 bases). CDR3 bases: TGTGCCAGCAGCTTAGAGCGGGGGGTCAATCAGCCCCAGCATTTT. This translates into CASSLERGVNQPQHF.